Presented here are 25 T cell receptor beta chains from one specimen sequenced in a study of blood T cell repertoires in COVID-19. Sequencing was performed with immunoSEQ multiplex PCR; in TCRdb, only in-frame clones are kept and a portion is missing. The sample lists some 190,000 clones; about 80% were seen once. Sequences were obtained from PBMCs or T cells enriched from blood (not recorded which). These receptors all stem from a man in his 60s who had been exposed to COVID-19.

CDR3 sequence (DNA): TGCAGTGCTAGTCCCATGGGGCTCGGGGGAGAGACCCAGTACTTC. It yields the protein CSASPMGLGGETQYF. The rearrangement uses TRBV20-1 and TRBJ2-5; tentative D call: TRBD2 (6 bases). Trimming took 3 bases from V and 4 from J, leaving 18 bases between them. The CDR3 covers 15 residues. Germline V gene sequence: CDR1 DFQATT, CDR2 SNEGSKA (reference sequence).

The rearrangement uses TRBV27 and TRBJ1-4; D is unresolved. The CDR3 runs to 16 residues. V shed 5 bases and J shed 1 base, with 14 bases lying between them. The germline CDR1 and CDR2 sequences are MNHEY and SMNVEV (reference sequence). CDR3 region: CASSPSPTGTNEKLFF. CDR3 nucleotide sequence: TGTGCCAGCAGTCCTAGCCCGACGGGAACTAATGAAAAACTGTTTTTT.

This clone was seen only once. CDR3 DNA sequence: TGTGCCAGCAGCTTAGACGCAGGGACTTTCGAGCAGTACTTC. Translation gives CASSLDAGTFEQYF. The rearrangement links TRBV11-3 to TRBJ2-7; tentative D call: TRBD2 (6 bases). Germline-derived CDR1 and CDR2 are SGHNT and YENEEA. CDR3 length equals 14 residues. The germline V and J ends were trimmed by 0 bases and 6 bases, with 12 bases remaining between them.

V and J are TRBV6-2 or TRBV6-3 and TRBJ2-5, with 11 nucleotides matching TRBD2. This CDR3 contains 18 residues. Trimming cost V 0 bases and J 1 base; bases outside gene matches: 7. The germline V gene encodes CDR1 MNHEY and CDR2 SVGEGT. The CDR3 here is CASSYSYGTSGSQETQYF. Written as DNA, the CDR3 is TGTGCCAGCAGTTACTCCTACGGGACTAGCGGATCCCAAGAGACCCAGTACTTC.

This chain uses TRBV5-1 with TRBJ2-3; tentative D call: TRBD2 (6 bases). The V end lost 2 bases, the J end lost 1 base, and 14 bases lay between the germline ends. The CDR3 is 16 amino acids. The germline gives CDR1 SGHRS, CDR2 YFSETQ. The CDR3 reads CASSFTGGRGTDTQYF. The CDR3 region has the DNA TGCGCCAGCAGCTTTACCGGGGGACGAGGCACAGATACGCAGTATTTT.

The chain carries TRBV4-3 and TRBJ1-3; 7 positions match TRBD1. The CDR3 is made up of 15 amino acids. Unmatched junction bases numbered 2, after V lost 1 base and J lost 2 bases. Germline V gives CDR1 LGHNA, CDR2 YSLEER. CDR3 amino acids: CASSQVGGTGNTIYF. In DNA form, the CDR3 reads TGCGCCAGCAGCCAAGTAGGGGGCACTGGAAACACCATATATTTT.

The V gene is TRBV7-9, the J gene TRBJ2-7; 10 bases align to TRBD2. The germline V gene has CDR1 SEHNR and CDR2 FQNEAQ (reference sequence). This CDR3 has 18 amino acids. V lost 2 bases to trimming and J lost 0 bases; unmatched junction nucleotides: 10. CDR3 sequence reads: CASSLPTSGVEISYEQYF. The CDR3 bases are TGTGCCAGCAGCTTACCTACTAGCGGGGTCGAAATCTCCTACGAGCAGTACTTC. The whole variable domain, filled in from reference TRBV7-9 and TRBJ2-7, reads DTGVSQNPRHKITKRGQNVTFRCDPISEHNRLYWYRQTLGQGPEFLTYFQNEAQLEKSRLLSDRFSAERPKGSFSTLEIQRTEQGDSAMYLCASSLPTSGVEISYEQYFGPGTRLTVT.

This sequence joins TRBV11-1 and TRBJ1-2, with 8 bases identical to TRBD1. The CDR3 is made up of 15 amino acids. Losses at the gene ends were 5 bases for V and 2 bases for J; bases not matched to a gene: 7. Germline V gene sequence: CDR1 SGHAT, CDR2 FQDESV (reference sequence). CDR3 amino acids: CASSRGQGGNYGYTF. CDR3 sequence (DNA): TGTGCCAGCAGCCGAGGACAGGGAGGGAACTATGGCTACACCTTC.

This chain uses TRBV7-2 with TRBJ2-7; D is ambiguous. V was clipped by 8 bases and J by 2 bases, with 10 bases between them. The CDR3 runs 12 residues. Germline V gene data show CDR1 as SGHTA and CDR2 as FQGNSA. Written as DNA, the CDR3 is TGTGCCAGCTCAGGTCGCCCCTACGAGCAGTACTTC. Translated: CASSGRPYEQYF.

The CDR3 reads CASSTPTDRHMNTEAFF. The CDR3 DNA follows: TGTGCCAGTAGTACCCCGACCGACAGACACATGAACACTGAAGCTTTCTTT. V gene TRBV19 combines with J gene TRBJ1-1, with D possibly being TRBD1 (5 bases). The germline gives CDR1 LNHDA, CDR2 SQIVND (reference sequence). This CDR3 comprises 17 residues. Trimming took 4 bases from V and 0 from J, leaving 18 bases between them. Full variable domain (rest looked up from reference TRBV19 and TRBJ1-1): DGGITQSPKYLFRKEGQNVTLSCEQNLNHDAMYWYRQDPGQGLRLIYYSQIVNDFQKGDIAEGYSVSREKKESFPLTVTSAQKNPTAFYLCASSTPTDRHMNTEAFFGQGTRLTVV.

The chain employs TRBV9 and TRBJ2-5, with 7 bases aligning to TRBD2. This CDR3 spans 14 amino acids. Trimming took 4 bases from V and 5 from J; bases not matched to a gene: 8. CDR1 and CDR2 (germline): SGDLS, YYNGEE. In nucleotides, the CDR3 is TGTGCCAGCAGCACCCGCGGGGGACTCGAGACCCAGTACTTC. Translation: CASSTRGGLETQYF.

The genes are TRBV3-1 (or the pseudogene TRBV3-2) and TRBJ2-1; weak D call: TRBD2 (5 bases). Germline V gene lookup returns CDR1 LGHDT and CDR2 YNNKEL (reference sequence). The CDR3 contains 17 residues. The ends were cut back, 0 bases at V and 0 bases at J, with 12 bases in the middle. The CDR3 region has the DNA TGTGCCAGCAGCCAAGATCCGGGAAGCTCCTCCTACAATGAGCAGTTCTTC. Its translation is CASSQDPGSSSYNEQFF.

The chain has TRBV4-1 and TRBJ2-5, with 9 nucleotides matching TRBD2. V lost 3 bases and J lost 0; bases outside the gene matches: 5. This CDR3 region has 16 residues. CDR1 is MGHRA, CDR2 YSYEKL, per germline. CDR3 nucleotide sequence: TGCGCCAGCAGCCAGGTGGCGGGAGGGTACCAAGAGACCCAGTACTTC. Translating it yields CASSQVAGGYQETQYF.

This rearrangement joins TRBV4-2 to TRBJ1-2, with a possible D match to TRBD1 (5 bases). Germline V gene data show CDR1 as LGHNA and CDR2 as YNFKEQ. The CDR3 spans 13 residues. Trimming took 4 bases from V and 8 from J, leaving 14 bases between them. DNA for the CDR3: TGTGCCAGCAGCCTGCGGGGCCCGGGAGGCTACACCTTC. Its protein product is CASSLRGPGGYTF.

This clone was counted once. The chain links TRBV19 to TRBJ1-2; 7 bases map to TRBD1. Losses at the gene ends were 5 bases for V and 4 bases for J; bases not matched to a gene: 7. The CDR3 length is 14 residues. The germline V gene has CDR1 LNHDA and CDR2 SQIVND (reference sequence). CDR3 sequence reads: CASSPRDSLYGYTF. The CDR3 region has the DNA TGTGCCAGTAGTCCCCGGGACAGCCTCTATGGCTACACCTTC.

The chain is built from TRBV15 and TRBJ1-1; 8 positions agree with TRBD1. CDR3 length equals 19 residues. V lost 0 bases, J lost 3 bases, and 15 bases stayed unmatched. CDR1 and CDR2 (germline): LNHNV, YYDKDF (reference sequence). The CDR3 protein is CATSRDVTDRGVWDTEAFF. Here the CDR3 DNA reads TGTGCCACCAGCAGAGACGTTACAGACAGGGGTGTATGGGACACTGAAGCTTTCTTT.

The CDR3 region is CASSLEYGELFF. In nucleotides, the CDR3 is TGTGCCAGCAGCTTGGAGTACGGGGAGCTGTTTTTT. The chain carries TRBV7-2 and TRBJ2-2; D not certain. CDR3 length equals 12 residues. Germline CDR1 is SGHTA and CDR2 is FQGNSA. V was cut by 3 bases and J by 7 bases, with 6 bases left in between.

This chain joins TRBV7-3 and TRBJ1-2, with 11 nucleotides matching TRBD1. V shed 5 bases and J 3 bases; nucleotides not matched to a gene: 14. Per the germline V gene, CDR1 is SGHTA and CDR2 is FQGTGA. CDR3 length: 18 residues. CDR3 DNA: TGTGCCAGCAGCCTGTTCGCCGGGACAGGGGGATTAGACTATGGCTACACCTTC. Its translation is CASSLFAGTGGLDYGYTF.

Comments on this clone: It may be a read error: a sequence one base away is much more abundant. V usage is TRBV3-1 (or the pseudogene TRBV3-2) and J usage is TRBJ1-3, with no clear D. This CDR3 spans 16 amino acids. Per germline, CDR1 LGHDT and CDR2 YNNKEL (reference sequence). Trimming shortened V by 2 bases and J by 0 bases, and 11 bases separated the two germline ends. The CDR3 nucleotides are TGTGCCAGCAGCCAATTCAGTCCCCCCTCTGGAAACACCATATATTTT. Translated, it gives CASSQFSPPSGNTIYF.

This chain joins TRBV5-1 and TRBJ2-5, with 11 bases fitting TRBD1. The CDR3 has 19 residues. Germline loops: CDR1 SGHRS, CDR2 YFSETQ. Unmatched junction bases numbered 16, after V lost 4 bases and J lost 2 bases. Here the CDR3 DNA reads TGCGCCAGCAGCCGTGGGACAGGGGGTATTGAAGTCTGGCAAGAGACCCAGTACTTC. This gives the protein CASSRGTGGIEVWQETQYF.

This clone was detected a few times. The chain couples TRBV30 to TRBJ2-2; maybe TRBD1 (6 bases). Trimming cost V 4 bases and J 7 bases, with 10 bases left between them. The length of the CDR3 is 12 residues. Germline V gives CDR1 GTSNPN, CDR2 SVGIG (reference sequence). CDR3 residues: CAWNREIGELFF. CDR3 DNA: TGTGCCTGGAACAGGGAAATCGGGGAGCTGTTTTTT. Supplemented by reference TRBV30 and TRBJ2-2, the full variable domain reads SQTIHQWPATLVQPVGSPLSLECTVEGTSNPNLYWYRQAAGRGLQLLFYSVGIGQISSEVPQNLSASRPQDRQFILSSKKLLLSDSGFYLCAWNREIGELFFGEGSRLTVL.

The chain employs TRBV11-3 and TRBJ2-7; the match to TRBD1 covers 8 bases. CDR1 is SGHNT, CDR2 YENEEA, per germline. Trimming cost V 3 bases and J 4 bases; bases outside gene matches: 2. The CDR3 covers 13 residues. CDR3 sequence reads: CASSFRGLYEQYF. The CDR3 DNA reads as TGTGCCAGCAGCTTCAGGGGGCTTTACGAGCAGTACTTC.

V is TRBV11-2 and J is TRBJ1-1; 8 bases agree with TRBD1. The germline CDR1 and CDR2 sequences are SGHAT and FQNNGV. The CDR3 length is 16 residues. Trimming cost V 2 bases and J 0 bases; bases outside gene matches: 5. This CDR3 is CASSLKTGVMNTEAFF. CDR3 DNA: TGTGCCAGCAGCTTAAAGACAGGGGTGATGAACACTGAAGCTTTCTTT.

V gene TRBV5-4 combines with J gene TRBJ2-1, with 9 bases that match TRBD1. The CDR3 has 15 amino acids. With 4 bases clipped from V and 6 bases from J, the junction kept 8 bases outside the gene matches. Germline CDR1 reads SGHNT; CDR2 reads YYREEE (reference sequence). CDR3 bases: TGTGCCAGCAGCCCGGGACAGGGTTGGGGCAATGAGCAGTTCTTC. Translated: CASSPGQGWGNEQFF.

The CDR3 DNA reads TGCAGCGTTCGGACAGGGCTAATAGAGACCCAGTACTTC. Translation: CSVRTGLIETQYF. The V and J genes are TRBV29-1 and TRBJ2-5, with 8 bases aligning to TRBD1. V dropped 5 bases and J dropped 4; count of bases not matched to a gene: 6. The CDR3 length is 13 residues. CDR1 is SQVTM and CDR2 is ANQGSEA in the germline V gene.